This T cell receptor beta chain was identified in a study of T cells in Graves' hyperthyroidism and ophthalmopathy. Looking at the study overall: Sampling of peripheral blood happened at initial diagnosis, prior to any treatment. Study-wide results and caveats: Among clonotypes expanded in thyroid above 0.001, most were also found in blood. The model anticipated ophthalmopathy a median about six months pre-onset. A 13 V-J model separated ophthalmopathy from stable hyperthyroidism.

Germline loops: CDR1 LNHDA, CDR2 SQIVND (reference sequence). This CDR3 has 12 amino acids. V was pared by 9 bases and J by 6 bases, with 6 bases of the junction left unmatched. RNA transcripts were the template for amplifying TCR beta CDR3 regions. HTBI primers were the set used in a first-round RT-PCR of the TCR CDR3. One entry per CDR3 protein results from TCRdb running MiXCR on the multiplex PCR reads. This sample has around 290,000 distinct CDR3 sequences, with roughly an eighth found just once. Turning to this clonotype: Its cognate antigen is unknown.

The chain links TRBV19 to TRBJ1-2; 8 bases agree with TRBD1. The receptor comes from a woman aged 40-49 years with Graves' hyperthyroidism. The sequencing input was blood. In DNA form, the CDR3 reads TGTGCCAGCAGGACAGGGCACGATGGCTACACCTTC. This gives the protein CASRTGHDGYTF.